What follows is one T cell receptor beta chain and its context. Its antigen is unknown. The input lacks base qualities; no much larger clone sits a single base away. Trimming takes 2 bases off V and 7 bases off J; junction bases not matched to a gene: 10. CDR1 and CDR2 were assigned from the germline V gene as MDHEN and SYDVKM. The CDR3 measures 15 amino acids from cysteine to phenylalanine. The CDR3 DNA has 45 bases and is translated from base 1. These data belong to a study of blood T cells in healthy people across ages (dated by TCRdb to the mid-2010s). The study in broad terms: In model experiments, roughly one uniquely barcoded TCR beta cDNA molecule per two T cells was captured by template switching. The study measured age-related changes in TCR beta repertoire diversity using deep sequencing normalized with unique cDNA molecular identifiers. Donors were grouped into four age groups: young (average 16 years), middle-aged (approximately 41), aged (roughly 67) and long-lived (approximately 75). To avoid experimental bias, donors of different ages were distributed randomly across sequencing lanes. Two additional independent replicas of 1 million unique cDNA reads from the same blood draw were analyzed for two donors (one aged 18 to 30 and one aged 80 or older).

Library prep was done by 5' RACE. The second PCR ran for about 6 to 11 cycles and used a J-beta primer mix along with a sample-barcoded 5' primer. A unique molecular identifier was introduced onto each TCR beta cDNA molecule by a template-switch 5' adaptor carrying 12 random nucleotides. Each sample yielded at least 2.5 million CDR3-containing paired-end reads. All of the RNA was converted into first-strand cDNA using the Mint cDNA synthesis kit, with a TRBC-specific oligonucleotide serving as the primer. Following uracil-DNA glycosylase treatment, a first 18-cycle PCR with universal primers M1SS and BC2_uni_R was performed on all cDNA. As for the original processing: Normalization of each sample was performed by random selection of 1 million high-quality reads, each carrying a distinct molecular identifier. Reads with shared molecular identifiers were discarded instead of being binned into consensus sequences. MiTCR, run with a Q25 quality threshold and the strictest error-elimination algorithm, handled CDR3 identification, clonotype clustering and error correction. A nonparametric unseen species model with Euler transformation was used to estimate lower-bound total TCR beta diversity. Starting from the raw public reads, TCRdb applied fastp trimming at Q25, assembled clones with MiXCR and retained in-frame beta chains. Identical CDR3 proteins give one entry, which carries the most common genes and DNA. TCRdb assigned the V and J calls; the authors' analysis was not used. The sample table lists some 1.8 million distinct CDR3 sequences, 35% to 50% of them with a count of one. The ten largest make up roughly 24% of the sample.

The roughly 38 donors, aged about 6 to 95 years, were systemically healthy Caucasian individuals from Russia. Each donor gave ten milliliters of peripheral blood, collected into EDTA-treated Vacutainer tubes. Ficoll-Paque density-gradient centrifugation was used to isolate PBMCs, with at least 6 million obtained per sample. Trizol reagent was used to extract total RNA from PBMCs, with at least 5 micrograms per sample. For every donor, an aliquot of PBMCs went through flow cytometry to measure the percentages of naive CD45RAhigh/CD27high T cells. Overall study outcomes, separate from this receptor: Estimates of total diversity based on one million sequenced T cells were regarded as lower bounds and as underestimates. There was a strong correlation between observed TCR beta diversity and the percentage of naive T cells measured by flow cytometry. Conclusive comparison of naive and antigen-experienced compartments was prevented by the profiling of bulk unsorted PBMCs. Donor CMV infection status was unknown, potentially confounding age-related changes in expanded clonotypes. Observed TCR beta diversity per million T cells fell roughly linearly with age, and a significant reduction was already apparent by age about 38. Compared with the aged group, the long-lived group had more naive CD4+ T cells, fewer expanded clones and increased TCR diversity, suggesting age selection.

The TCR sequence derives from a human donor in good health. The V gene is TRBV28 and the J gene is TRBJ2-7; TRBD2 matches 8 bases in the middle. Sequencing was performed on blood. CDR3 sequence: CASSLMAGGYYEQYF. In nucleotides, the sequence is TGTGCCAGCAGTTTAATGGCGGGGGGTTATTATGAGCAGTACTTC.